The TCR beta chain described here comes from a study of shared clonotypes between healthy human individuals. About the study: CD4 naive and CD4 memory each took three plates per donor, while CD8 naive took two and CD8 memory one.

In regard to this clone: The antigen is not known. This sample also contains other DNA sequences that code for the same CDR3.

Evenly divided among several immunoSEQ plates was the genomic DNA of each subset. The repertoire was sequenced with immunoSEQ multiplex PCR; TCRdb's copy has only in-frame clones and lacks some. The repertoire holds over 2,000,000 clones, 85% to 95% seen once, with approximately 1.6% in the top ten. CD45RO-negative, CCR7-positively selected cells formed the naive CD8 fraction, excluding terminally differentiated effector memory CD45RA+ cells. After removal of 3 bases from V and 2 bases from J, the junction contained 6 bases not matched to a gene. Germline values: CDR1 MNHNS, CDR2 SASEGT. This CDR3 is built from 15 residues. Findings and caveats of the study: Rarefaction showed sorted-subset sequencing was incomplete despite large depth.

The clonotype was recovered from a man aged 18 to 29 in good health. Some clones in this sample may be carry-over from other donors' samples. The J gene is TRBJ2-7, the V gene TRBV6-1; 8 bases match TRBD1. Sequencing used naive CD8+ T cells from PBMCs. The CDR3, as DNA: TGTGCCAGCAGTGAGGAGGACAGGGCTACCTACGAGCAGTACTTC. Protein sequence: CASSEEDRATYEQYF.